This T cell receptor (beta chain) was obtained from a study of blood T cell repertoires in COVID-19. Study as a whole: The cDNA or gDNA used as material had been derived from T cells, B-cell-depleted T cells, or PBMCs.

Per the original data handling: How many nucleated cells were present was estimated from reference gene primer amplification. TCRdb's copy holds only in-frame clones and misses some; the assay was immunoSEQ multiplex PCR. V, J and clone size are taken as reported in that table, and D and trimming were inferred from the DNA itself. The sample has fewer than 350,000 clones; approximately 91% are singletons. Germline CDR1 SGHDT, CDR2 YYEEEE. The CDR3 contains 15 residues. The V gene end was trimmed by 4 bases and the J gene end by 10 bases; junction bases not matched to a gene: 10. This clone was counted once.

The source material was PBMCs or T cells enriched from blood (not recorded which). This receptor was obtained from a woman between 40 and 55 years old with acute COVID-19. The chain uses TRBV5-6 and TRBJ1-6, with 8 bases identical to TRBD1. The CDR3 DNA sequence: TGTGCCAGCAGCCTGCAGGGGGCTCTTGGATCACCCCTCCACTTT. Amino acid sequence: CASSLQGALGSPLHF.